One sample yielded the 12 T cell receptor beta chains listed below, sequenced in a study of tumor T cells in aggressive B-cell lymphoma. The repertoire was sequenced with immunoSEQ multiplex PCR; TCRdb's copy has only in-frame clones and lacks some. The table lists 8,500 to 14,000 clones, around 91% of them singletons. The sample consisted of tumor tissue. The origin of the receptors is an adult with diffuse large B cell lymphoma.

The chain carries TRBV5-6 and TRBJ2-1; possible D gene TRBD2, 5 bases. Germline CDR1 is SGHDT and CDR2 is YYEEEE. The ends were cut back, 10 bases at V and 10 bases at J, with 18 bases in the middle. This CDR3 is built from 12 residues. The CDR3 is CASSLGSGEQFF. In DNA form, the CDR3 reads TGTGCCTCTAGCCTGGGGAGTGGAGAGCAGTTCTTC.

The sample holds one count of this clone. The V and J genes are TRBV5-6 and TRBJ2-3, with D tentatively TRBD2 (6 bases). V was pared by 0 bases and J by 4 bases, with 12 bases between. Germline assignment: CDR1 SGHDT and CDR2 YYEEEE. The CDR3 spans 15 residues. The CDR3 spells CASSLVAVGADTQYF. CDR3 nucleotides: TGTGCCAGCAGCTTGGTAGCGGTCGGGGCAGATACGCAGTATTTT.

The chain couples TRBV19 to TRBJ2-5; a possible D gene is TRBD1 (6 bases). The CDR3 has 14 residues. Trimming removed 3 bases from V and 11 bases from J, with 19 bases in between. Germline lookup yields CDR1 LNHDA and CDR2 SQIVND (reference sequence). The CDR3 is CASSMNRLSGEQYF. DNA for the CDR3: TGTGCCAGTAGTATGAACCGCCTCTCAGGGGAGCAGTACTTC.

This clone was seen just once. The gene calls are TRBV11-2 and TRBJ1-4; tentative D call: TRBD1 (6 bases). The germline CDR1 and CDR2 sequences are SGHAT and FQNNGV. Trimming cost V 5 bases and J 7 bases, with 17 bases left between them. This CDR3 spans 15 amino acids. The CDR3 nucleotides read TGTGCCAGCAGCAAAACAGGGACTAGGGGTGAAAAACTGTTTTTT. Its protein is CASSKTGTRGEKLFF.

V and J are TRBV5-1 and TRBJ2-5, with a possible D match to TRBD2 (5 bases). The V end was cut by 2 bases, the J end by 4 bases, with 9 bases between. Germline CDR1 SGHRS, CDR2 YFSETQ. This CDR3 comprises 13 residues. The CDR3: CASSFEGIETQYF. CDR3 DNA: TGCGCCAGCAGCTTTGAGGGAATAGAGACCCAGTACTTC. Drawing the rest from reference TRBV5-1 and TRBJ2-5, the complete variable domain is KAGVTQTPRYLIKTRGQQVTLSCSPISGHRSVSWYQQTPGQGLQFLFEYFSETQRNKGNFPGRFSGRQFSNSRSEMNVSTLELGDSALYLCASSFEGIETQYFGPGTRLLVL.

The chain is built from TRBV6-1 and TRBJ2-5, with 8 nucleotides matching TRBD2. The V and J ends lost 7 bases and 1 base, in that order; junction bases with no gene match: 2. The CDR3 contains 13 residues. Per the germline V gene, CDR1 is MNHNS and CDR2 is SASEGT. CDR3 loop: CASIREGQETQYF. CDR3 coding DNA: TGTGCCAGCATACGGGAGGGCCAAGAGACCCAGTACTTC.

The V and J genes are TRBV20-1 and TRBJ1-1, with TRBD1 as a possible D gene (5 bases). This CDR3 is 10 amino acids long. Germline V gene lookup returns CDR1 DFQATT and CDR2 SNEGSKA (reference sequence). V was clipped by 6 bases and J by 10 bases, with 12 bases between them. The CDR3 region has the DNA TGCAGTGCCCCTCAAGGGGTAGCTTTCTTT. Translated: CSAPQGVAFF.

This sequence joins TRBV6-1 and TRBJ2-5, with D maybe TRBD1 (5 bases). V gave up 6 bases and J gave up 5 bases, with 19 bases separating them. The germline V gene has CDR1 MNHNS and CDR2 SASEGT. CDR3 length equals 15 residues. The CDR3: CASRGRQSAGETQYF. The CDR3 nucleotides read TGTGCCAGCAGAGGCCGACAGTCAGCCGGGGAGACCCAGTACTTC.

This chain connects TRBV27 to TRBJ1-1; 10 bases are shared with TRBD1. This CDR3 has 16 residues. V was clipped by 5 bases and J by 4 bases; unmatched bases: 10. Germline loops: CDR1 MNHEY, CDR2 SMNVEV (reference sequence). DNA for the CDR3: TGTGCCAGCAGTCAACTACTGGGACAGGGGAGCACTGAAGCTTTCTTT. Translating gives CASSQLLGQGSTEAFF.

This chain links TRBV5-1 with TRBJ2-3; 7 bases agree with TRBD1. The germline V gene has CDR1 SGHRS and CDR2 YFSETQ. This CDR3 is 13 amino acids long. The trim removed 1 base at V and 5 bases at J, leaving 1 base unmatched. CDR3 region: CASSLRQGDTQYF. Written as DNA, the CDR3 is TGCGCCAGCAGCTTGAGACAGGGAGATACGCAGTATTTT.

V is TRBV7-9 and J is TRBJ2-5; 13 nucleotides agree with TRBD2. V shed 4 bases, J shed 5 bases, and the junction held 7 bases outside the gene matches. From germline, CDR1 is SEHNR and CDR2 FQNEAQ (reference sequence). There are 16 residues in the CDR3. The CDR3 region is CASSSWTSGSQETQYF. The CDR3 region has the DNA TGTGCCAGCAGCTCATGGACTAGCGGGAGTCAGGAGACCCAGTACTTC.

The chain couples TRBV6-1 to TRBJ2-5; 8 bases map to TRBD2. CDR3 length: 14 amino acids. Germline V lookup: CDR1 MNHNS, CDR2 SASEGT. The V and J ends lost 4 bases and 5 bases, in that order; junction bases with no gene match: 6. The CDR3 DNA sequence: TGTGCCAGCAGTGGAAGCGGGAGTACGGAGACCCAGTACTTC. This codes for CASSGSGSTETQYF.